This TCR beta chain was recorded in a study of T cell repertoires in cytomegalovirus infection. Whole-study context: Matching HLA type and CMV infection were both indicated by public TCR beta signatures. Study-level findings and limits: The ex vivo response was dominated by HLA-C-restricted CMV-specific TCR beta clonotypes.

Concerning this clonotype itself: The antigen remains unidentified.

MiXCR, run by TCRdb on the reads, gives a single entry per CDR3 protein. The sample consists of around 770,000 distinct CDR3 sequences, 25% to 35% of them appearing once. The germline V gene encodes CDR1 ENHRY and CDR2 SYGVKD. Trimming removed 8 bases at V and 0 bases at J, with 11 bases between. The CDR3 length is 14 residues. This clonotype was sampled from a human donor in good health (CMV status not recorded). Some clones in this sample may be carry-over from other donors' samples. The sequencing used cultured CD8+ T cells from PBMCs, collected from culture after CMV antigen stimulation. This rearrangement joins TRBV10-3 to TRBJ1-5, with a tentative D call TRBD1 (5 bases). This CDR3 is CAIGHVDSNQPQHF. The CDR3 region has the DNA TGTGCCATCGGACACGTTGATAGCAATCAGCCCCAGCATTTT.